The 21 T cell receptor beta chains below were found in one sample sequenced in a study of cytomegalovirus exposure and HLA in healthy donors. Assay: immunoSEQ multiplex PCR; the TCRdb copy retains only in-frame clones and omits some. Of around 250,000 clones in the sample, 90% are singletons; the top ten hold less than 0.4%. The sample consisted of PBMCs. The receptors here all came from a woman under 30 in good health and CMV-seronegative.

The chain couples TRBV6-1 to TRBJ2-1; D is ambiguous. Germline assignment: CDR1 MNHNS and CDR2 SASEGT. Trimming shortened V by 2 bases and J by 7 bases, and 12 bases separated the two germline ends. The CDR3 covers 14 residues. CDR3 in amino acids: CASSETTLLNEQFF. DNA of the CDR3: TGTGCCAGCAGTGAAACTACCCTACTTAATGAGCAGTTCTTC.

The chain couples TRBV6-1 to TRBJ2-7; 9 nucleotides line up with TRBD1. The V gene end was trimmed by 8 bases and the J gene end by 7 bases; junction bases not matched to a gene: 12. There are 14 residues in the CDR3. CDR1 and CDR2 (germline): MNHNS, SASEGT. The CDR3 nucleotides read TGTGCCAGCGTTTGGGACAGGGCACCTCGGGAGCAGTACGTC. Translation gives CASVWDRAPREQYV.

The CDR3 DNA reads as TGTGCCAGCAGCCCCAAGTCGGTACTAGCGGGGGTAGATACGCAGTATTTT. Translated: CASSPKSVLAGVDTQYF. The genes are TRBV27 and TRBJ2-3, with 11 bases matching TRBD2. V shed 6 bases and J 5 bases; nucleotides not matched to a gene: 13. Germline V gene sequence: CDR1 MNHEY, CDR2 SMNVEV (reference sequence). The CDR3 runs 17 residues.

This clone was counted once. The chain has TRBV11-3 and TRBJ2-7, with 8 bases aligning to TRBD2. Germline CDR1 and CDR2: SGHNT and YENEEA. This CDR3 comprises 14 residues. The ends lost 4 bases at V and 6 bases at J; junction bases unmatched: 8. Here the CDR3 DNA reads TGTGCCAGCAGCTCGGGACTAGTCGGCTCCGAGCAGTACTTC. This encodes CASSSGLVGSEQYF.

This sequence joins TRBV28 and TRBJ2-5, with a tentative D call TRBD1 (6 bases). The germline gives CDR1 MDHEN, CDR2 SYDVKM. With 7 bases removed from V and 4 bases from J, the gap between germline ends came to 19 bases. The length of the CDR3 is 15 residues. The CDR3 reads CASKPESGVRETQYF. In DNA form, the CDR3 reads TGTGCCAGCAAACCAGAATCAGGGGTCAGAGAGACCCAGTACTTC. Complete variable domain (other parts from reference TRBV28 and TRBJ2-5): DVKVTQSSRYLVKRTGEKVFLECVQDMDHENMFWYRQDPGLGLRLIYFSYDVKMKEKGDIPEGYSVSREKKERFSLILESASTNQTSMYLCASKPESGVRETQYFGPGTRLLVL.

The gene calls are TRBV30 and TRBJ1-1; D uncertain. The V end was cut by 0 bases, the J end by 0 bases, with 8 bases between. This CDR3 is built from 14 residues. Germline values: CDR1 GTSNPN, CDR2 SVGIG (reference sequence). CDR3 nucleotide sequence: TGTGCCTGGAGTGTTAGCAGACTGAACACTGAAGCTTTCTTT. This sequence encodes CAWSVSRLNTEAFF.

This chain connects TRBV11-3 to TRBJ2-3; 11 bases fit TRBD2. The germline CDR1 and CDR2 sequences are SGHNT and YENEEA. This CDR3 comprises 15 residues. After removal of 4 bases from V and 4 bases from J, the junction contained 4 bases not matched to a gene. The DNA of the CDR3 is TGTGCCAGCAGCTATCTAGCGGGGGGTGCAGATACGCAGTATTTT. Its protein product is CASSYLAGGADTQYF.

This chain links TRBV2 with TRBJ2-1; 11 bases map to TRBD1. V lost 7 bases, J lost 5 bases, and 10 bases stayed unmatched. The CDR3 extends over 16 amino acids. The germline CDR1 and CDR2 sequences are SNHLY and FYNNEI. CDR3: CASTQAPGQGDNEQFF. The CDR3 DNA follows: TGTGCCAGCACCCAAGCTCCGGGACAGGGGGACAATGAGCAGTTCTTC.

CDR3 residues: CASHQWKGLINEQFF. In nucleotides, the CDR3 is TGTGCCAGCCATCAATGGAAGGGGCTTATCAATGAGCAGTTCTTC. The chain links TRBV2 to TRBJ2-1, with D possibly matching TRBD1 (5 bases). The V end was cut by 8 bases, the J end by 6 bases, with 20 bases between. CDR3 length: 15 residues. Germline-derived CDR1 and CDR2 are SNHLY and FYNNEI.

This clone was seen just once. This chain connects TRBV13 to TRBJ2-3; D call uncertain. Trimming removed 2 bases at V and 0 bases at J, with 6 bases between. The CDR3 contains 14 residues. Germline V CDR1 and CDR2: PRHDT, FYEKMQ (reference sequence). CDR3 nucleotides: TGTGCCAGCAGCTTACGGGTGAGCACAGATACGCAGTATTTT. It is translated as CASSLRVSTDTQYF.

This clone came up once. This rearrangement joins TRBV9 to TRBJ2-2, with 7 bases identical to TRBD1. Germline V lookup: CDR1 SGDLS, CDR2 YYNGEE. The CDR3 totals 14 residues. V was pared by 3 bases and J by 6 bases, with 5 bases of the junction left unmatched. The CDR3 spells CASSASTGSGELFF. CDR3 bases: TGTGCCAGCAGCGCTTCGACAGGGTCCGGGGAGCTGTTTTTT.

V gene TRBV29-1 combines with J gene TRBJ2-2, with TRBD2 as a possible D gene (5 bases). From germline, CDR1 is SQVTM and CDR2 ANQGSEA. With 7 bases removed from V and 4 bases from J, the gap between germline ends came to 16 bases. CDR3 length: 14 residues. The CDR3 reads CSAHRTGSTGELFF. The CDR3 DNA sequence: TGCAGCGCCCATCGGACGGGGTCCACCGGGGAGCTGTTTTTT.

The chain has TRBV6-5 and TRBJ1-2; possible D gene TRBD1, 5 bases. The CDR3 sequence is 16 residues long. Germline-derived CDR1 and CDR2 are MNHEY and SVGAGI. V lost 0 bases to trimming and J lost 4 bases, with 15 bases between them. The CDR3 loop is CASSYSPAGVGYGYTF. CDR3 sequence (DNA): TGTGCCAGCAGTTACTCGCCGGCGGGGGTCGGCTATGGCTACACCTTC.

The rearrangement uses TRBV14 and TRBJ2-1; possibly TRBD2 for D (6 bases). The CDR3 has 15 residues. Trimming stripped 3 bases from V and 4 bases from J, with 13 bases between. CDR1 and CDR2 (germline): SGHDN, FVKESK. CDR3 nucleotide sequence: TGTGCCAGCAGCCAGTCCGGAGGGCGATACAATGAGCAGTTCTTC. It translates to CASSQSGGRYNEQFF.

This sequence joins TRBV5-4 and TRBJ2-1; D gene uncertain. The CDR3 loop spans 15 amino acids. Germline values: CDR1 SGHNT, CDR2 YYREEE (reference sequence). Trimming shortened V by 0 bases and J by 8 bases, and 15 bases separated the two germline ends. The CDR3 bases are TGTGCCAGCAGCTTGGGCGCCCAGGCAATTGATGAGCAGTTCTTC. Residues: CASSLGAQAIDEQFF.

This clone has just one count. The gene calls are TRBV7-9 and TRBJ1-1; TRBD1 agrees at 8 bases. Trimming at V came to 4 bases and at J to 8 bases, leaving 6 bases not matched to a gene. Germline lookup yields CDR1 SEHNR and CDR2 FQNEAQ (reference sequence). The CDR3 is 13 amino acids. CDR3 in DNA: TGTGCCAGCAGCTCTCCGGGACAGGCAGAAGCTTTCTTT. Its protein is CASSSPGQAEAFF.

The chain carries TRBV5-1 and TRBJ1-4; D perhaps matches TRBD1 (5 bases). This CDR3 is 17 amino acids long. Trimming left V 4 bases short and J 2 bases short, with 18 bases between. CDR1 SGHRS and CDR2 YFSETQ come from the germline V gene. The CDR3 DNA reads as TGCGCCAGCAGCCCGACCCCGGGCGGGGGGACTAATGAAAAACTGTTTTTT. As protein: CASSPTPGGGTNEKLFF.

In this sample, this clone turned up a few times. This chain uses TRBV2 with TRBJ2-7, with TRBD1 identical over 10 bases. This CDR3 spans 14 amino acids. V lost 7 bases, J lost 2 bases, and 5 bases stayed unmatched. Germline CDR1 SNHLY, CDR2 FYNNEI. The CDR3 loop reads CASTTGQGAYEQYV. CDR3 coding DNA: TGTGCCAGCACTACAGGACAGGGGGCCTACGAGCAGTACGTC.

The chain is built from TRBV28 and TRBJ2-4, with D possibly matching TRBD1 (6 bases). Germline V gene data show CDR1 as MDHEN and CDR2 as SYDVKM. This CDR3 spans 17 amino acids. Trimming took 2 bases from V and 0 from J, leaving 14 bases between them. The CDR3 nucleotides are TGTGCCAGCAGTTTAGGCGGACAGCTGACAGCCAAAAACATTCAGTACTTC. The encoded protein is CASSLGGQLTAKNIQYF.

This chain joins TRBV7-6 and TRBJ2-5, with 8 bases that match TRBD2. The germline CDR1 and CDR2 sequences are SGHVS and FNYEAQ. J gave up 5 bases and V 5 bases, and 10 bases lay outside the gene matches. The CDR3 has 15 residues. CDR3 sequence reads: CASSLGGGVWETQYF. As DNA, the CDR3 is TGTGCCAGCAGCCTCGGGGGGGGTGTTTGGGAGACCCAGTACTTC. Full variable domain (outside the CDR3, taken from reference TRBV7-6 and TRBJ2-5): GAGVSQSPRYKVTKRGQDVALRCDPISGHVSLYWYRQALGQGPEFLTYFNYEAQQDKSGLPNDRFSAERPEGSISTLTIQRTEQRDSAMYRCASSLGGGVWETQYFGPGTRLLVL.

The chain employs TRBV18 and TRBJ1-2; D is possibly TRBD1 (5 bases). The V and J ends lost 3 bases and 6 bases respectively, with 14 bases between them. The length of the CDR3 is 14 residues. Germline CDR1 reads KGHSH; CDR2 reads LQKENI. The CDR3 sequence: CASSPGRADNGYTF. Written as DNA, the CDR3 is TGTGCCAGCTCACCGGGCAGGGCGGACAATGGCTACACCTTC.